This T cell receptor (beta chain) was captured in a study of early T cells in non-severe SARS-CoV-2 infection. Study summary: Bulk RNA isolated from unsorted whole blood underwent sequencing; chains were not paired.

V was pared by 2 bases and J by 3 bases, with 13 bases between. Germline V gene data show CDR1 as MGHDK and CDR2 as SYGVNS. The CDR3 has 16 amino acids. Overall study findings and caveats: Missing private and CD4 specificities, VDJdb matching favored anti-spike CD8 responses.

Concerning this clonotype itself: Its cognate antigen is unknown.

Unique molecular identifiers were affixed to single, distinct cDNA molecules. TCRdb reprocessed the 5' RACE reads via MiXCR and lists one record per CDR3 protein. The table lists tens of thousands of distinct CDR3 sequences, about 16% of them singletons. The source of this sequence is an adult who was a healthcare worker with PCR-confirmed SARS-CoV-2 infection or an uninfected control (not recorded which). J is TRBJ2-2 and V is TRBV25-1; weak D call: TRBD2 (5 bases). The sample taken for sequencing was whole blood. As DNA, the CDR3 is TGTGCCAGCAGTGAAGACGGAGGAGGACACACCGGGGAGCTGTTTTTT. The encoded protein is CASSEDGGGHTGELFF.